This T cell receptor (beta chain) emerged from a study of T cells in women clearing cervical HPV infection. Study summary: HLA type stays a possible confounder, typing being limited.

Prevalent HPV16 infections were excluded; only incident single HPV16 infections included. HPV was found by MY09/MY11 PCR and dot-blot genotyping. As regards this clone: Its target is not known. One junction end disagrees with the germline gene, perhaps due to a read error. The read finishes 3 residues shy of the CDR3 end, and the germline J gene is used to complete it.

The CDR3 loop spans 12 amino acids. The germline gives CDR1 SEHNR, CDR2 FQNEAQ (reference sequence). Using immunoSEQ multiplex PCR, the repertoire was profiled, and TCRdb retains in-frame clones only, with some absent. This sample carries about 45,000 clones, with 1% to 1.5% going to the ten biggest clones. The study, taken as a whole, reports: Timing of associations relative to infection is unclear; T-cell subsets were not isolated.

The chain uses TRBV7-9 and TRBJ2-7; unclear D gene. The clonotype was recovered from a woman between 18 and 70 years old with a cervical HPV16 infection that either progressed to CIN3+ or cleared (not recorded which). Sequenced sample: blood buffy coat. CDR3 bases read: TGTTCCAGCAGCTCGCCAGCCTACGAG. It translates to CSSSSPAYE. The entire CDR3 sequence reads CSSSSPAYEQYF.